Each of the 18 T cell receptor beta chains below was sequenced from the same sample in a study of T cell responses to AZD1222 COVID-19 vaccine. Produced via immunoSEQ multiplex PCR; TCRdb's table is partial and in-frame only. The sample has roughly 150,000 clones; around 90% are singletons. The starting material was peripheral blood, obtained 28 days after the second AZD1222 dose. The receptors stem from an adult who received the AZD1222 COVID-19 vaccine.

This sequence joins TRBV4-1 and TRBJ2-7; the D is unclear. The CDR3 has 13 amino acids. V dropped 1 base and J dropped 3 bases, with 7 bases sitting between them. The germline gives CDR1 MGHRA, CDR2 YSYEKL. The CDR3 reads CASSQARGYEQYF. Written as DNA, the CDR3 is TGCGCCAGCAGCCAAGCGCGTGGCTACGAGCAGTACTTC.

This clone appeared a single time. V is TRBV3-1 (or the pseudogene TRBV3-2) and J is TRBJ1-3, with D unresolved. The germline V gene has CDR1 LGHDT and CDR2 YNNKEL (reference sequence). The V and J ends lost 0 bases and 4 bases respectively, with 16 bases between them. The CDR3 has 17 amino acids. In DNA, the CDR3 is TGTGCCAGCAGCCAAGATCCTCCCCTTGGGGTCGGAAACACCATATATTTT. Translating it yields CASSQDPPLGVGNTIYF.

The chain joins TRBV3-1 (or the pseudogene TRBV3-2) to TRBJ2-7, with 13 nucleotides matching TRBD2. J lost 2 bases, V lost 1 base, and 2 bases had no gene match. CDR3 length: 16 amino acids. Germline CDR1 reads LGHDT; CDR2 reads YNNKEL (reference sequence). Here the CDR3 reads CASSQVTSGRPYEQYF. The CDR3 DNA reads as TGTGCCAGCAGCCAAGTGACTAGCGGGAGGCCCTACGAGCAGTACTTC.

This chain connects TRBV5-5 to TRBJ2-5; 8 nucleotides match TRBD1. CDR3 length: 16 amino acids. Losses at the gene ends were 0 bases for V and 4 bases for J; bases not matched to a gene: 8. Germline CDR1 is SGHKS and CDR2 is YYEKEE (reference sequence). CDR3 bases: TGTGCCAGCAGCTTGGCCTCAGGGGGCAGGGGAGAGACCCAGTACTTC. This sequence encodes CASSLASGGRGETQYF.

The chain employs TRBV28 and TRBJ2-3, with 13 bases matching TRBD2. V trimming: 6 bases; J trimming: 6 bases; junction bases outside the gene matches: 18. Germline V lookup: CDR1 MDHEN, CDR2 SYDVKM. The CDR3 runs to 19 residues. The chain's CDR3 is CASSMARRGGLAGWDTQYF. CDR3 in DNA: TGTGCCAGCAGCATGGCCCGCCGGGGGGGACTAGCGGGATGGGATACGCAGTATTTT.

This clone was counted a single time. The chain combines TRBV6-5 with TRBJ1-2; no clear D gene. V dropped 4 bases and J dropped 5 bases, with 20 bases sitting between them. CDR1 is MNHEY, CDR2 SVGAGI, per germline. CDR3 length equals 16 residues. The CDR3 coding sequence is TGTGCCAGCAGTTGGAGTTCGGAAGGCGATCTATATGGCTACACCTTC. Protein product: CASSWSSEGDLYGYTF.

This clone has only one observation. The V and J genes are TRBV9 and TRBJ2-6, with TRBD1 matching over 8 bases. The CDR3 sequence is 17 residues long. In germline, CDR1 is SGDLS, CDR2 YYNGEE. V was clipped by 6 bases and J by 1 base; unmatched bases: 9. The CDR3 coding sequence is TGTGCCAGCACCGCCCAGGGGGCGAGTTCTGGGGCCAACGTCCTGACTTTC. This gives the protein CASTAQGASSGANVLTF.

This clone turned up a few times. This chain joins TRBV20-1 and TRBJ1-2; the D is unclear. The CDR3 is 11 amino acids. Deletions cut 5 bases from V and 6 bases from J, with 10 bases between. Germline CDR1 is DFQATT and CDR2 is SNEGSKA (reference sequence). CDR3 nucleotides: TGCAGTGCTCCGGGGTCCGATGGCTACACCTTC. Protein product: CSAPGSDGYTF.

This clone has a handful of counts. The rearrangement joins TRBV14 to TRBJ1-1; D is possibly TRBD1 (5 bases). Germline V gene sequence: CDR1 SGHDN, CDR2 FVKESK. The CDR3 length is 15 residues. V was trimmed by 3 bases and J by 0 bases, leaving 11 bases between them. Here the CDR3 reads CASSHGGWLNTEAFF. The CDR3 DNA reads TGTGCCAGCAGCCACGGGGGTTGGTTGAACACTGAAGCTTTCTTT. The full variable domain, completed using reference TRBV14 and TRBJ1-1, is EAGVTQFPSHSVIEKGQTVTLRCDPISGHDNLYWYRRVMGKEIKFLLHFVKESKQDESGMPNNRFLAERTGGTYSTLKVQPAELEDSGVYFCASSHGGWLNTEAFFGQGTRLTVV.

The chain recombines TRBV7-3 with TRBJ2-1; D remains ambiguous. Germline CDR1 reads SGHTA; CDR2 reads FQGTGA. Trimming cost V 2 bases and J 7 bases, with 6 bases left between them. This CDR3 spans 12 amino acids. The CDR3 nucleotides read TGTGCCAGCAGCTTAGGGCTTAATGAGCAGTTCTTC. Translation gives CASSLGLNEQFF.

The genes are TRBV5-1 and TRBJ2-3; 12 nucleotides agree with TRBD2. The germline V gene encodes CDR1 SGHRS and CDR2 YFSETQ. The V gene end was trimmed by 2 bases and the J gene end by 3 bases; junction bases not matched to a gene: 10. This CDR3 comprises 18 residues. DNA for the CDR3: TGCGCCAGCAGCTTCGGACTAGCGGGATCAAGGGGGACAGATACGCAGTATTTT. Protein sequence: CASSFGLAGSRGTDTQYF.

The rearrangement uses TRBV18 and TRBJ2-1, with TRBD2 identical over 11 bases. After removal of 1 base from V and 7 bases from J, the junction contained 6 bases not matched to a gene. The CDR3 is 16 amino acids. CDR1 KGHSH and CDR2 LQKENI come from the germline V gene. CDR3 sequence (DNA): TGTGCCAGCTCACCACTACTAGCGGGAGTAATGAATGAGCAGTTCTTC. Its protein product is CASSPLLAGVMNEQFF.

CDR3 sequence (DNA): TGTGCCAGCAGCGACGGGACAGGGAGCGGAAACACCATATATTTT. This encodes CASSDGTGSGNTIYF. The V call is TRBV7-8, the J call TRBJ1-3; 9 bases line up with TRBD1. The junction had 6 bases not matched to a gene; V was cut back by 5 bases and J by 4 bases. This CDR3 region has 15 residues. Germline CDR1 is SGHVS and CDR2 is FQNEAQ.

The CDR3 region has the DNA TGTGCCAGCAGCTCGGTAGGGGGTGGCAGGGCCACTGAAGCTTTCTTT. Residues: CASSSVGGGRATEAFF. The chain combines TRBV4-2 with TRBJ1-1; weak D call: TRBD1 (6 bases). Germline V gene data show CDR1 as LGHNA and CDR2 as YNFKEQ. Trimming shortened V by 5 bases and J by 4 bases, and 20 bases separated the two germline ends. The CDR3 is 16 residues long.

This chain links TRBV5-1 with TRBJ1-2, with D possibly TRBD1 on 5 matching bases. The CDR3 has 15 residues. V lost 4 bases and J 2 bases, leaving 15 bases between the germline ends. Germline-derived CDR1 and CDR2 are SGHRS and YFSETQ. The CDR3 DNA sequence: TGCGCCAGCAGCCCCCTACGGGAGGGGAACTATGGCTACACCTTC. Translated, it gives CASSPLREGNYGYTF.

This chain links TRBV5-6 with TRBJ1-3, with D uncertain. The germline V and J ends were trimmed by 4 bases and 7 bases, with 18 bases remaining between them. This CDR3 region has 15 residues. The V gene's germline CDR1 is SGHDT and CDR2 YYEEEE. In DNA, the CDR3 is TGTGCCAGCAGCCGCTCCCTTGGCCCCGGGAACACCATATATTTT. This codes for CASSRSLGPGNTIYF.

This clone showed up just once. This chain links TRBV21-1 with TRBJ2-5. TRBV21-1 is tagged as a pseudogene. The CDR3 loop spans 16 amino acids. CDR3 nucleotide sequence: TGTGCCAGCAGTTCGACGGACCCTAAGGCCCTAGAGACCCAGTACTTC. Translation: CASSSTDPKALETQYF.

This clone has only a few counts. The chain employs TRBV13 and TRBJ2-6; D remains unclear. The CDR3 runs 14 residues. Germline loops: CDR1 PRHDT, CDR2 FYEKMQ (reference sequence). Between the trimmed V and J ends, which lost 4 bases and 1 base, there was a span of 5 bases. Written as DNA, the CDR3 is TGTGCCAGCAGCTCAAATTCTGGGGCCAACGTCCTGACTTTC. This codes for CASSSNSGANVLTF. Full variable domain (missing parts from reference TRBV13 and TRBJ2-6): AAGVIQSPRHLIKEKRETATLKCYPIPRHDTVYWYQQGPGQDPQFLISFYEKMQSDKGSIPDRFSAQQFSDYHSELNMSSLELGDSALYFCASSSNSGANVLTFGAGSRLTVL.